The rows below give T cell receptor beta chains drawn from one sample of a study of cytomegalovirus exposure and HLA in healthy donors. Method: immunoSEQ multiplex PCR; TCRdb's copy keeps in-frame clones and lacks some. The sample has some 100,000 clones; around 83% are singletons. The specimen was PBMCs. All receptors derive from a woman between 18 and 30 years old in good health and CMV-seronegative. Each CDR3 is given with its conserved first and last residue. The D gene is left open where the match is weak. The size of a clone is reported for some rows only, either as once, few or many, or as a class for expanded clones.

TRBJ2-7 . . TRBV4-1 CASSQGGLSYEQYF TGCGCCAGCAGCCAAGGGGGGCTATCCTACGAGCAGTACTTC
TRBJ2-5 . . TRBV27 CASSLGTLLSLQYF TGTGCCAGCAGTTTAGGGACTCTACTGTCCCTGCAGTACTTC
TRBJ2-1 . . TRBV13 CASSLWGRGNEQFF TGTGCCAGCAGCCTGTGGGGGCGCGGGAATGAGCAGTTCTTC
TRBJ2-3 . TRBD2 TRBV9 CASSVVGLETDTQYF TGTGCCAGCAGCGTAGTGGGACTAGAAACAGATACGCAGTATTTT
TRBJ1-5 . . TRBV28 CASSFQGLSQPQHF TGTGCCAGCAGTTTCCAGGGCTTGTCTCAGCCCCAGCATTTT
TRBJ2-5 . TRBD1 TRBV29-1 CSVGNRGRGETQYF TGCAGCGTTGGAAACAGGGGGCGAGGGGAGACCCAGTACTTC
TRBJ2-1 many TRBD1 TRBV19 CASCTLVLGQGDYNEQFF TGTGCCAGTTGTACTTTAGTGTTGGGACAGGGAGACTACAATGAGCAGTTCTTC
TRBJ2-4 . TRBD2 TRBV7-2 CASSPGASGGLAKNIQYF TGTGCCAGCAGCCCCGGTGCTAGCGGGGGGCTAGCCAAAAACATTCAGTACTTC
TRBJ1-2 . . TRBV7-6 CASSLAGPESGYTF TGTGCCAGCAGCTTAGCGGGGCCAGAGAGTGGCTACACCTTC
TRBJ1-1 . TRBD1 TRBV19 CASSRTGGWIAFF TGTGCCAGTAGTCGCACAGGGGGTTGGATCGCTTTCTTT
TRBJ2-1 . . TRBV7-2 CASSSKGRGVDEQFF TGTGCCAGCAGCTCAAAGGGCAGGGGTGTTGATGAGCAGTTCTTC
TRBJ2-7 . . TRBV15 CATGTSIYEQYF TGTGCCACCGGGACTTCAATCTACGAGCAGTACTTC
TRBJ2-5 . . TRBV28 CASSFGQYPGQYF TGTGCCAGCAGTTTCGGACAGTACCCCGGGCAATACTTC
TRBJ1-5 . . TRBV6-1 CASSGYRVSANQPQHF TGTGCCAGCAGTGGGTACCGGGTCTCCGCCAATCAGCCCCAGCATTTT
TRBJ2-2 . TRBD2 TRBV6-4 CASSDGGDLSGELFF TGTGCCAGCAGTGACGGGGGGGACTTATCCGGGGAGCTGTTTTTT
TRBJ1-5 . . TRBV19 CASSKGSLLRDQPQHF TGTGCCAGTAGTAAAGGTAGCCTCTTACGGGATCAGCCCCAGCATTTT
TRBJ2-1 . TRBD2 TRBV5-1 CASSLDGGSYNEQFF TGCGCCAGCAGCTTGGATGGCGGGAGTTACAATGAGCAGTTCTTC
TRBJ1-4 . . TRBV4-3 CASSQGRFRLLGMEKLFF TGCGCCAGCAGCCAAGGCCGATTCAGACTCCTCGGAATGGAAAAACTGTTTTTT
TRBJ1-1 few . TRBV4-3 CASSQVRVTEAFF TGCGCCAGCAGCCAAGTGCGGGTAACTGAAGCTTTCTTT
TRBJ1-2 . TRBD1 TRBV19 CASSNSPGTGYYGYTF TGTGCCAGTAGTAACTCACCCGGGACAGGGTATTATGGCTACACCTTC
TRBJ2-1 few TRBD2 TRBV6-4 CASSDAGGSYNEQFF TGTGCCAGCAGTGACGCGGGGGGTTCCTACAATGAGCAGTTCTTC
TRBJ1-5 . . TRBV28 CASSNMDSGGDQPQHF TGTGCCAGCAGTAACATGGACAGCGGAGGCGATCAGCCCCAGCATTTT
TRBJ2-7 . TRBD1 TRBV7-2 CASSTGTGPYEQYF TGTGCCAGCAGCACCGGGACAGGGCCATACGAGCAGTACTTC
TRBJ2-3 . . TRBV6-1 CASSDRGSTDTQYF TGTGCCAGCAGTGATAGGGGCAGTACAGATACGCAGTATTTT
TRBJ2-1 few . TRBV19 CASRATANEQFF TGTGCCAGTAGGGCGACAGCGAATGAGCAGTTCTTC
TRBJ2-2 . . TRBV5-6 CASSLGQWAGELFF TGTGCCAGCAGCTTGGGGCAGTGGGCAGGGGAGCTGTTTTTT
TRBJ2-6 . . TRBV4-3 CASSQVGGTGANVLTF TGCGCCAGCAGCCAAGTGGGGGGAACTGGGGCCAACGTCCTGACTTTC
TRBJ1-5 once . TRBV12-5 CASGLEGEKGNQPQHF TGTGCTAGTGGTTTAGAGGGGGAAAAAGGCAATCAGCCCCAGCATTTT
TRBJ2-5 . TRBD2 TRBV4-1 CASSQGLAGETQYF TGCGCCAGCAGCCAAGGACTAGCGGGAGAGACCCAGTACTTC
TRBJ2-1 few . TRBV19 CASSLEAGSSYNEQFF TGTGCCAGTAGTCTCGAAGCGGGTAGCTCCTACAATGAGCAGTTCTTC
TRBJ2-7 once . TRBV7-9 CASSFGRSSYEQYF TGTGCCAGCAGCTTTGGTCGTAGCTCCTACGAGCAGTACTTC
TRBJ2-6 few . TRBV7-9 CASSLTSGANVLTF TGTGCCAGCAGCTTGACATCTGGGGCCAACGTCCTGACTTTC
TRBJ2-7 . . TRBV21-1 CASSNFRGRWDEQYF TGTGCCAGCAGCAACTTTCGGGGGAGGTGGGACGAGCAGTACTTC
TRBJ2-2 . . TRBV4-3 CASSQEPQGTNTGELFF TGCGCCAGCAGCCAAGAACCCCAGGGGACGAACACCGGGGAGCTGTTTTTT
TRBJ2-1 once . TRBV4-2 CASSQAAGYYNEQFF TGTGCCAGCAGCCAAGCGGCGGGGTACTACAATGAGCAGTTCTTC
TRBJ2-5 . TRBD2 TRBV28 CASNPPAGVGETQYF TGTGCCAGCAATCCCCCAGCGGGAGTAGGAGAGACCCAGTACTTC
TRBJ2-7 . TRBD2 TRBV7-6 CASSLSLAEHTYEQYF TGTGCCAGCAGCTTAAGTCTAGCGGAACATACCTACGAGCAGTACTTC
TRBJ1-4 . TRBD1 TRBV9 CASSLGAGGSSNEKLFF TGTGCCAGCAGCCTCGGGGCAGGGGGTTCTTCTAATGAAAAACTGTTTTTT
TRBJ2-1 . TRBD2 TRBV6-5 CASSQLVGTSSEQFF TGTGCCAGCAGTCAGCTGGTCGGGACTAGCAGTGAGCAGTTCTTC
TRBJ2-7 . . TRBV6-5 CASSYSEETYEQYF TGTGCCAGCAGTTACTCGGAGGAAACCTACGAGCAGTACTTC
TRBJ2-1 . . TRBV7-2 CASSQGHLVDEQFF TGTGCCAGCAGCCAGGGACACCTCGTCGATGAGCAGTTCTTC
TRBJ2-7 . . TRBV5-5 CASSGGYEQYF TGTGCCAGCAGTGGGGGGTACGAGCAGTACTTC
TRBJ2-7 . . TRBV18 CASSPGSLYYEQYF TGTGCCAGCTCACCAGGCTCTTTATACTACGAGCAGTACTTC
TRBJ2-7 . . TRBV27 CASSPHPTLYGYEQYF TGTGCCAGCAGTCCCCACCCGACTCTATACGGGTACGAGCAGTACTTC
TRBJ2-5 . TRBD2 TRBV6-1 CASSEYSGGEETQYF TGTGCCAGCAGTGAATATAGCGGGGGAGAAGAGACCCAGTACTTC
TRBJ1-1 few . TRBV9 CASSARRGTEAFF TGTGCCAGCAGCGCAAGACGGGGCACTGAAGCTTTCTTT
TRBJ1-5 once . TRBV28 CASSRHRVVQPQHF TGTGCCAGCAGTCGGCACAGGGTGGTTCAGCCCCAGCATTTT
TRBJ1-1 . . TRBV18 CASSPIQGTEAFF TGTGCCAGCTCACCAATTCAGGGCACTGAAGCTTTCTTT